The T cell receptor (beta chain) under discussion was sequenced for a study of post-analysis software for immune sequencing data. Notes on the study in general: TRBV5-6, TRBV5-1 and TRBV20-1 belonged to a set of roughly 5 TRBV segments that were more frequent in patients than controls.

V gave up 7 bases and J gave up 8 bases; unmatched junction bases: 11. The length of the CDR3 is 14 residues. CDR1 is ENHRY and CDR2 is SYGVKD in the germline V gene. Researchers reported that TCR beta cDNA libraries carried unique molecular identifiers. TCRdb analysed the PCR reads with MiXCR anew, one entry per CDR3 protein. This sample has around 700,000 distinct CDR3 sequences; approximately 59% occur once, and the top ten carry about 10%. This clonotype was picked up a small number of times. Its target is unknown. The receptor comes from a girl aged 2 to 10 with multiple sclerosis. V gene TRBV10-3 combines with J gene TRBJ2-1, with 7 bases identical to TRBD2. The material sequenced was blood. CDR3 DNA: TGTGCCATCACCCGGGACTACCCCGGGGATGAGCAGTTCTTC. Its protein is CAITRDYPGDEQFF.